A selection of T cell receptor beta chains follows, all from one sample in a study of blood T cell repertoires in COVID-19. TCRdb's table, derived via immunoSEQ multiplex PCR, lists solely in-frame clones and lacks some. The data hold just over 300,000 clones, with nearly 90% observed a single time. Sequencing was performed on PBMCs or T cells enriched from blood (not recorded which). These receptors were taken from a woman aged 18-30 years with acute COVID-19. The CDR3 runs from the conserved cysteine through the conserved F or W. A D gene is named only where the DNA matches it firmly. Size is stated for part of the rows, as once, few or many counts, or as a class when the clone is expanded.

abundance	j_gene	d_gene	v_gene	CDR3aa	CDR3nt
-	TRBJ2-1	-	TRBV2	CASRVVGSSYNEQFF	TGTGCCAGCAGGGTAGTTGGTAGCTCCTACAATGAGCAGTTCTTC
-	TRBJ2-1	TRBD2	TRBV11-3	CASRPPTLAGVYNEQFF	TGTGCCAGCAGGCCCCCGACTCTAGCGGGGGTATACAATGAGCAGTTCTTC
-	TRBJ2-1	TRBD2	TRBV19	CASKTSGSSYNEQFF	TGTGCCAGCAAAACTAGCGGTAGCTCCTACAATGAGCAGTTCTTC
-	TRBJ1-5	-	TRBV27	CASRWGVNQPQHF	TGTGCCAGCAGATGGGGGGTCAATCAGCCCCAGCATTTT
once	TRBJ1-2	-	TRBV12-5	CASGFSLSGENYGYTF	TGTGCTAGTGGTTTTTCTCTTTCTGGGGAGAACTATGGCTACACCTTC
-	TRBJ2-7	TRBD2	TRBV5-8	CASSSTSGPSYEQYF	TGTGCCAGCAGTTCTACTAGCGGGCCCTCCTACGAGCAGTACTTC
-	TRBJ2-5	-	TRBV21-1	CASSNGGETQYF	TGTGCCAGCAGCAATGGGGGGGAGACCCAGTACTTC
-	TRBJ2-7	-	TRBV30	CAWSSGVWTVGPRIYEQYF	TGTGCCTGGAGCTCAGGGGTGTGGACAGTTGGGCCTCGAATCTACGAGCAGTACTTC
-	TRBJ2-1	-	TRBV19	CASSIDGTFYNEQFF	TGTGCCAGTAGTATAGACGGGACATTCTACAATGAGCAGTTCTTC
-	TRBJ2-1	TRBD2	TRBV28	CASSFTGTSGSDEQFF	TGTGCCAGCAGTTTTACCGGGACTAGCGGGAGTGATGAGCAGTTCTTC
-	TRBJ2-7	TRBD1	TRBV27	CASTSRAKGAIPSYEQYF	TGTGCCAGCACCTCCAGGGCCAAGGGGGCCATTCCAAGCTACGAGCAGTACTTC
-	TRBJ2-1	-	TRBV30	CAWSAVEQFF	TGTGCCTGGAGTGCGGTTGAGCAGTTCTTC
-	TRBJ2-7	TRBD2	TRBV19	CASSPGLAYRNEQYF	TGTGCCAGTAGTCCCGGACTAGCATATAGGAACGAGCAGTACTTC
once	TRBJ1-1	-	TRBV13	CASSLEPGQRNTEAFF	TGTGCCAGCAGCCTGGAGCCGGGACAACGGAACACTGAAGCTTTCTTT
-	TRBJ1-1	-	TRBV30	CAWCGGTGSEAFF	TGTGCTTGGTGTGGAGGTACCGGCTCTGAAGCTTTCTTT
-	TRBJ2-3	TRBD2	TRBV7-9	CASSLAKGLAGEDTQYF	TGTGCCAGCAGCTTAGCCAAGGGACTAGCGGGAGAGGATACGCAGTATTTT
once	TRBJ2-5	-	TRBV12-3/TRBV12-4	CASSPPGETQYF	TGTGCCAGCAGTCCCCCGGGGGAGACCCAGTACTTC
-	TRBJ1-1	-	TRBV7-9	CAVSRTQVRSTEAFF	TGTGCCGTCTCCCGGACACAAGTGCGGAGCACTGAAGCTTTCTTT